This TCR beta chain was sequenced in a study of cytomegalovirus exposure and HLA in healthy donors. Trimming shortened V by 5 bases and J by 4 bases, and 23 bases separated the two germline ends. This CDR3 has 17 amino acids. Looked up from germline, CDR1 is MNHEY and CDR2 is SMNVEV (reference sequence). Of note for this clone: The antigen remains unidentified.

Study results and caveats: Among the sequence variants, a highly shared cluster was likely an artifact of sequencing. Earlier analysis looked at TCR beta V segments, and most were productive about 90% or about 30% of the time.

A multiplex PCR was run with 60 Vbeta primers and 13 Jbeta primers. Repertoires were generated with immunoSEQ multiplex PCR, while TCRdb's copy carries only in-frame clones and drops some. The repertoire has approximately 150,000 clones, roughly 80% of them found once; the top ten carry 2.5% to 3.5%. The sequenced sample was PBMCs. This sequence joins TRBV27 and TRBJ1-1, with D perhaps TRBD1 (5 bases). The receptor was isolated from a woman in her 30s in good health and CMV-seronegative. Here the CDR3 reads CASSRVGPSLGGTEAFF. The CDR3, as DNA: TGTGCCAGCAGTCGGGTGGGACCTTCCTTGGGAGGCACTGAAGCTTTCTTT.